These 15 T cell receptor beta chains came from one sample sequenced in a study of cytomegalovirus exposure and HLA in healthy donors (dated by TCRdb to between 2016 and 2019). Library preparation used the immunoSEQ multiplex PCR assay. For the multiplex PCR, a mixture combining 60 forward primers for TCR Vbeta segments and 13 reverse primers for TCR Jbeta segments was used. The source is immuneACCESS, and TCRdb retained only in-frame sequences with V and J called. Part of the clones is not carried over; for the studies checked, unresolved V genes explain less than half of this, and the remainder is unexplained. This sample comprises roughly 170,000 clones, just under 80% of them detected only once. In total, the top ten clones hold roughly 13% of the sample. The sequencing input was PBMCs. The receptors originated from a woman aged 45-65 years in good health and CMV-seropositive.

The chain employs TRBV29-1 and TRBJ2-1, with D unresolved. The CDR3 contains 11 residues. CDR1 SQVTM and CDR2 ANQGSEA come from the germline V gene. V gave up 6 bases and J gave up 9 bases, with 12 bases separating them. CDR3 sequence reads: CSVLAIREQFF. The CDR3 DNA reads TGCAGCGTCCTCGCGATCCGTGAGCAGTTCTTC.

This rearrangement joins TRBV29-1 to TRBJ1-1; D is ambiguous. Germline loops: CDR1 SQVTM, CDR2 ANQGSEA. V lost 6 bases and J lost 7, with 18 bases in between. The CDR3 length is 13 residues. The CDR3, as DNA: TGCAGCGTCAGTGGATTAAGCCGGGTTGAAGCTTTCTTT. Translation gives CSVSGLSRVEAFF.

V and J are TRBV5-8 and TRBJ1-1, with a possible D match to TRBD1 (6 bases). V was clipped by 5 bases and J by 3 bases, with 14 bases between them. Germline values: CDR1 SGHTS, CDR2 YDEGEE. The CDR3 spans 14 residues. The CDR3: CASRVNRVHTEAFF. The CDR3, as DNA: TGTGCCAGCAGGGTTAACAGGGTGCACACTGAAGCTTTCTTT.

A note on this clone: Other DNA sequences in this specimen translate into the identical CDR3. The J gene is TRBJ2-1, the V gene TRBV4-1; 9 bases line up with TRBD1. CDR3 size: 15 residues. V was pared by 4 bases and J by 9 bases, with 10 bases of the junction left unmatched. Germline loops: CDR1 MGHRA, CDR2 YSYEKL. Written as DNA, the CDR3 is TGCGCCAGCAGCCTTGGGACAGGGTTAGGGGGTGAGCAGTTCTTC. Residues: CASSLGTGLGGEQFF.

This clone came up once. The gene calls are TRBV7-9 and TRBJ1-2, with TRBD1 as a possible D gene (5 bases). CDR3 length equals 16 residues. CDR1 and CDR2 from the germline V gene are SEHNR and FQNEAQ (reference sequence). Deletions cut 1 base from V and 2 bases from J, with 14 bases between. CDR3 sequence reads: CASSLVGQGRNYGYTF. The CDR3, as DNA: TGTGCCAGCAGCTTAGTCGGGCAGGGTAGAAACTATGGCTACACCTTC.

For the CDR3, the DNA is TGTGCCAGCAGCCCATCCCTGGACAGGGCCTACGAGCAGTACTTC. Its protein product is CASSPSLDRAYEQYF. The genes are TRBV11-1 and TRBJ2-7; TRBD1 matches 8 bases. The germline V gene has CDR1 SGHAT and CDR2 FQDESV (reference sequence). The trim removed 5 bases at V and 2 bases at J, leaving 8 bases unmatched. The CDR3 spans 15 residues.

The chain employs TRBV14 and TRBJ1-1; TRBD1 aligns across 7 bases. Trimming at V came to 0 bases and at J to 0 bases, leaving 7 bases not matched to a gene. CDR1 is SGHDN and CDR2 is FVKESK in the germline V gene. The CDR3 runs 17 residues. The CDR3: CASSQETGVMMNTEAFF. CDR3 DNA sequence: TGTGCCAGCAGCCAAGAAACAGGGGTCATGATGAACACTGAAGCTTTCTTT.

This clone showed up just a few times. The gene calls are TRBV27 and TRBJ2-4; 8 nucleotides match TRBD1. Looked up from germline, CDR1 is MNHEY and CDR2 is SMNVEV (reference sequence). Unmatched junction bases numbered 8, after V lost 3 bases and J lost 7 bases. The CDR3 loop spans 15 amino acids. Written as DNA, the CDR3 is TGTGCCAGCAGTTTGGTGGCGCAGGGGGCGAACATTCAGTACTTC. Translation gives CASSLVAQGANIQYF.

DNA of the CDR3: TGTGCCAGCAGCGTGACCGGGGAGACCCAGTACTTC. It translates to CASSVTGETQYF. The chain carries TRBV14 and TRBJ2-5; D unclear. This CDR3 region has 12 residues. V was trimmed by 5 bases and J by 5 bases, leaving 9 bases between them. CDR1 is SGHDN, CDR2 FVKESK, per germline.

This clone was observed a few times. The rearrangement links TRBV12-5 to TRBJ2-7, with TRBD2 as a possible D gene (5 bases). V was clipped by 1 base and J by 7 bases, with 5 bases between them. From germline, CDR1 is LGHNT and CDR2 FRNRAP. This CDR3 contains 11 residues. The DNA for the CDR3 is TGTGCTAGTGGTTTGGCGGGGGAGCAGTACTTC. Translating it yields CASGLAGEQYF.

V gene TRBV9 combines with J gene TRBJ2-1; TRBD2 matches at 12 bases. The length of the CDR3 is 16 residues. The germline V gene encodes CDR1 SGDLS and CDR2 YYNGEE. With 0 bases clipped from V and 7 bases from J, the junction kept 5 bases outside the gene matches. CDR3 sequence reads: CASSVAGLAGGNEQFF. CDR3 in DNA: TGTGCCAGCAGCGTAGCTGGGCTAGCGGGGGGGAATGAGCAGTTCTTC.

This clone was recorded once. The rearrangement links TRBV6-6 to TRBJ2-2, with 7 bases fitting TRBD2. CDR1 is MNHNY, CDR2 SVGAGI, per germline (reference sequence). The CDR3 is made up of 13 amino acids. The trim removed 5 bases at V and 4 bases at J, leaving 1 base unmatched. CDR3 in DNA: TGTGCCAGCAGTCCTAGCGGCACCGGGGAGCTGTTTTTT. This sequence encodes CASSPSGTGELFF.

The chain couples TRBV2 to TRBJ1-2; 11 bases line up with TRBD1. Germline V gives CDR1 SNHLY, CDR2 FYNNEI. J lost 6 bases, V lost 6 bases, and 9 bases had no gene match. The length of the CDR3 is 15 residues. CDR3 DNA sequence: TGTGCCAGCAGGGCGGGACAGGGGGGAGTGGATGGCTACACCTTC. Residues: CASRAGQGGVDGYTF.

The chain links TRBV9 to TRBJ1-2, with 9 bases fitting TRBD1. Germline V gene sequence: CDR1 SGDLS, CDR2 YYNGEE. After removal of 4 bases from V and 0 bases from J, the junction contained 4 bases not matched to a gene. This CDR3 has 15 amino acids. CDR3 DNA sequence: TGTGCCAGCAGCCGGACAGGGGAAGCTAACTATGGCTACACCTTC. This gives the protein CASSRTGEANYGYTF.

V usage is TRBV21-1 and J usage is TRBJ2-1; the table's D call, TRBD2, has no DNA check behind it. TRBV21-1 is an annotated pseudogene. The CDR3 has 21 amino acids. The CDR3 sequence is CASSKLGTSGGPICSYNEQFF. Written as DNA, the CDR3 is TGTGCCAGCAGCAAACTGGGGACTAGCGGGGGACCAATATGCTCCTACAATGAGCAGTTCTTC.